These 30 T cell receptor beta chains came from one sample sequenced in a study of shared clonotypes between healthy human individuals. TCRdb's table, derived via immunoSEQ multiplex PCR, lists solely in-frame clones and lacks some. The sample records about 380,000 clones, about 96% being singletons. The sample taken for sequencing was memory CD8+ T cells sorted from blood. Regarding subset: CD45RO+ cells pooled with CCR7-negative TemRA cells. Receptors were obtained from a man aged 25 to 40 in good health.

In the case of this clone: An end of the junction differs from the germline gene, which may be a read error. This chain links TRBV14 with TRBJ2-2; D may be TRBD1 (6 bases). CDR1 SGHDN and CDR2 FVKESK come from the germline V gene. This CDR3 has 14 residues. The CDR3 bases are TGTGCCAGCAGCCAAGCCAGGGGTACCGGGGAGCCGTTTTTT. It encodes CASSQARGTGEPFF.

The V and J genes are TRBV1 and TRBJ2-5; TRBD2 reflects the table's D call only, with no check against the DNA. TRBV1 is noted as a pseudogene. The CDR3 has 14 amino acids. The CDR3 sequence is CTSRRSTGGETQYF. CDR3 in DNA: TGCACCAGCAGGCGATCGACCGGCGGGGAGACCCAGTACTTC.

As DNA, the CDR3 is TGTGCCAGCAGCGCCCGCGGACCGGGACAGGGTGTGGGCTACACCTTC. It codes for CASSARGPGQGVGYTF. V is TRBV25-1 and J is TRBJ1-2, with 9 bases aligning to TRBD1. The CDR3 is 16 residues long. The trim removed 6 bases at V and 8 bases at J, leaving 16 bases unmatched. Per germline, CDR1 MGHDK and CDR2 SYGVNS.

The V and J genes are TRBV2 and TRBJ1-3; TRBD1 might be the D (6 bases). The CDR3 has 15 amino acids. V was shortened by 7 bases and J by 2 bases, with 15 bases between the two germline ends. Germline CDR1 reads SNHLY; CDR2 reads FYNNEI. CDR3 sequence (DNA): TGTGCCAGCAAGGGGGGCTCAGTAACTGGAAACACCATATATTTT. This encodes CASKGGSVTGNTIYF. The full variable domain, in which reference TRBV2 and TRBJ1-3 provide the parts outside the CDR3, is EPEVTQTPSHQVTQMGQEVILRCVPISNHLYFYWYRQILGQKVEFLVSFYNNEISEKSEIFDDQFSVERPDGSNFTLKIRSTKLEDSAMYFCASKGGSVTGNTIYFGEGSWLTVV.

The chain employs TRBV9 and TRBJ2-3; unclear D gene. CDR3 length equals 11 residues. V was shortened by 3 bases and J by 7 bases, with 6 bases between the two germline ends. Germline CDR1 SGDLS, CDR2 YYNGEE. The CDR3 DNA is TGTGCCAGCAGCGGGGGATATACGCAGTATTTT. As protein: CASSGGYTQYF.

For the CDR3, the DNA is TGTGCCAGCGAGCGAGGGACTAGCGGGACCGAGCAGTACTTC. As protein: CASERGTSGTEQYF. The chain uses TRBV7-9 and TRBJ2-7; 13 bases are a match to TRBD2. Losses at the gene ends were 8 bases for V and 6 bases for J; bases not matched to a gene: 7. This CDR3 spans 14 amino acids. Germline lookup yields CDR1 SEHNR and CDR2 FQNEAQ (reference sequence).

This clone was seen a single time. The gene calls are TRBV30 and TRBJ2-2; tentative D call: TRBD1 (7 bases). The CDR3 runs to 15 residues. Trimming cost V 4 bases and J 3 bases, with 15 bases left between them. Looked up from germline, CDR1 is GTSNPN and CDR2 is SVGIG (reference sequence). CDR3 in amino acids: CAWNRGGAHTGELFF. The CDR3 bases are TGTGCCTGGAACAGGGGCGGGGCACACACCGGGGAGCTGTTTTTT. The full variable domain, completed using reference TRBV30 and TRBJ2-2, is SQTIHQWPATLVQPVGSPLSLECTVEGTSNPNLYWYRQAAGRGLQLLFYSVGIGQISSEVPQNLSASRPQDRQFILSSKKLLLSDSGFYLCAWNRGGAHTGELFFGEGSRLTVL.

In DNA, the CDR3 is TGCGCCAGCAGACTGGGACCTCCCCGTGAGCAGTTCTTC. Translation: CASRLGPPREQFF. This rearrangement joins TRBV5-1 to TRBJ2-1; either TRBD1 or TRBD2 may supply D (5 bases each). The CDR3 contains 13 residues. The germline CDR1 and CDR2 sequences are SGHRS and YFSETQ. V lost 5 bases, J lost 9 bases, and 15 bases lay in between.

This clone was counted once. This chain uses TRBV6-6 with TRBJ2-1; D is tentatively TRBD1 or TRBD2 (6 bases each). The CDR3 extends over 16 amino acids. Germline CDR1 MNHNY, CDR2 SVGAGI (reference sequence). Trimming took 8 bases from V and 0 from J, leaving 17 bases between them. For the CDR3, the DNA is TGTGCCAGCGGGAGCAAGGGGGGAAGCTCCTACAATGAGCAGTTCTTC. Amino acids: CASGSKGGSSYNEQFF.

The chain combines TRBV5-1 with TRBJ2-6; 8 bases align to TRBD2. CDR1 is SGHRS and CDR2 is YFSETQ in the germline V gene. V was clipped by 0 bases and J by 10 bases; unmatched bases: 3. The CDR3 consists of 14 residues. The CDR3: CASSLGSGTNVLTF. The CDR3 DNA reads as TGCGCCAGCAGCTTGGGTAGCGGGACAAACGTCCTGACTTTC.

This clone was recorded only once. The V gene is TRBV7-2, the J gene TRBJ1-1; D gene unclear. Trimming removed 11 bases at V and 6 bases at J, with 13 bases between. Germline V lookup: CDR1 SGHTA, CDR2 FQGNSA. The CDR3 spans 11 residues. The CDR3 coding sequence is TGTGCCGGTCGGACCCCCCCTGAAGCTTTCTTT. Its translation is CAGRTPPEAFF. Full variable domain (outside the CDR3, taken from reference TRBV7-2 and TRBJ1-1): GAGVSQSPSNKVTEKGKDVELRCDPISGHTALYWYRQSLGQGLEFLIYFQGNSAPDKSGLPSDRFSAERTGGSVSTLTIQRTQQEDSAVYLCAGRTPPEAFFGQGTRLTVV.

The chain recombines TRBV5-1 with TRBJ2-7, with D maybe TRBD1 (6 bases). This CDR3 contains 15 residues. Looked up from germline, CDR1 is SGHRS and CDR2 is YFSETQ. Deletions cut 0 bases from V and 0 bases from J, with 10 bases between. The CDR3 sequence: CASSLATGPSYEQYF. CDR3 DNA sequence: TGCGCCAGCAGCTTGGCCACAGGGCCCTCCTACGAGCAGTACTTC.

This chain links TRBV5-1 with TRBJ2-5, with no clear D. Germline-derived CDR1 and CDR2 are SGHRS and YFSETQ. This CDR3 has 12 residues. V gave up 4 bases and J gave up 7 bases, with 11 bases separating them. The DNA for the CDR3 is TGCGCCAGCAGCGCCCCCGGGTGGACCCAGTACTTC. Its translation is CASSAPGWTQYF.

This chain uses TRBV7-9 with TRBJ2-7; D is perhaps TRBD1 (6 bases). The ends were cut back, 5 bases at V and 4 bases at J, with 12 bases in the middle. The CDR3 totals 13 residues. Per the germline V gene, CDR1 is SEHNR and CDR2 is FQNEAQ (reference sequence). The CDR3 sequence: CASSPGTPYEQYF. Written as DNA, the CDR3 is TGTGCCAGCAGCCCCGGGACACCTTACGAGCAGTACTTC.

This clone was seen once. The DNA for the CDR3 is TGTGCCAGCAGCTATCAGACAGGGGCAGAGACCCAGTACTTC. This translates into CASSYQTGAETQYF. The V call is TRBV5-6, the J call TRBJ2-5, with TRBD1 matching 8 bases. With V trimmed by 3 bases and J by 4 bases, 5 bases remained unmatched. CDR3 length: 14 residues. Germline CDR1 SGHDT, CDR2 YYEEEE.

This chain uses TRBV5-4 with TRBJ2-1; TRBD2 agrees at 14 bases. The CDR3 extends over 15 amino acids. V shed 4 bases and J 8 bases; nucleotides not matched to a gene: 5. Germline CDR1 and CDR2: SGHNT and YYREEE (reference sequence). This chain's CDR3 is CASSLPGLAGDEQFF. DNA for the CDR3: TGTGCCAGCAGCCTCCCGGGACTAGCGGGAGATGAGCAGTTCTTC.

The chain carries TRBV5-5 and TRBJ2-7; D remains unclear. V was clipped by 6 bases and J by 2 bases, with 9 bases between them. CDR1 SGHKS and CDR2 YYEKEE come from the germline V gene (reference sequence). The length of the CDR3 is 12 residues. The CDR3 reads CASKGNPYEQYF. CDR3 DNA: TGTGCCAGCAAAGGGAACCCCTACGAGCAGTACTTC.

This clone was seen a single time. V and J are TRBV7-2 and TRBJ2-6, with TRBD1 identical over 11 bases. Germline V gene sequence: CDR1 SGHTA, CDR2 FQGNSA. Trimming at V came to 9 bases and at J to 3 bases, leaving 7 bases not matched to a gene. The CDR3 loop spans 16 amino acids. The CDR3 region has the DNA TGTGCCAGAATCGGACAGGGGGCCAGTGGGGCCAACGTCCTGACTTTC. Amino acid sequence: CARIGQGASGANVLTF.

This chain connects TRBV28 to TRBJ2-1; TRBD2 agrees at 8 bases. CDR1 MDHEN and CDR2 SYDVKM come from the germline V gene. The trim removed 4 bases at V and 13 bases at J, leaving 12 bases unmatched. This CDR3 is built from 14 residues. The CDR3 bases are TGTGCCAGCAGTTCCCGCTTCGGGACTAGTGCCCAGTTCTTC. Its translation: CASSSRFGTSAQFF. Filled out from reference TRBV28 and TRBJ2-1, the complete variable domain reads DVKVTQSSRYLVKRTGEKVFLECVQDMDHENMFWYRQDPGLGLRLIYFSYDVKMKEKGDIPEGYSVSREKKERFSLILESASTNQTSMYLCASSSRFGTSAQFFGPGTRLTVL.

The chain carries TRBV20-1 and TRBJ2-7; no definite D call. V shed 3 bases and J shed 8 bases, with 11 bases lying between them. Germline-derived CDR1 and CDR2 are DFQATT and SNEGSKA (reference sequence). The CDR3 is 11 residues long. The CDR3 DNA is TGCAGTGCTAGCGGGCGGCTCAAGCAGTACTTC. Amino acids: CSASGRLKQYF.

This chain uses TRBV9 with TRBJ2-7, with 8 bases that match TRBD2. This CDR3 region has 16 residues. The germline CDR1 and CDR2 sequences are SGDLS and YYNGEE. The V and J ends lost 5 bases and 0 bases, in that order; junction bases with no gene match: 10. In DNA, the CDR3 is TGTGCCAGCAGTCTAGAATCCGGGACTAGCTCCTACGAGCAGTACTTC. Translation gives CASSLESGTSSYEQYF. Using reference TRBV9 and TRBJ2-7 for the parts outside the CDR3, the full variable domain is DSGVTQTPKHLITATGQRVTLRCSPRSGDLSVYWYQQSLDQGLQFLIQYYNGEERAKGNILERFSAQQFPDLHSELNLSSLELGDSALYFCASSLESGTSSYEQYFGPGTRLTVT.

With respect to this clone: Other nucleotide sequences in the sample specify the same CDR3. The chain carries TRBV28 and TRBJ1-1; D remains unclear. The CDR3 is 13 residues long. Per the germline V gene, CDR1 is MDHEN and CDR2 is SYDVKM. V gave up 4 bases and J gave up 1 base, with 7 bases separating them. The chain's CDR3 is CASSSPGNTEAFF. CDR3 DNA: TGTGCCAGCAGTTCCCCAGGGAACACTGAAGCTTTCTTT.

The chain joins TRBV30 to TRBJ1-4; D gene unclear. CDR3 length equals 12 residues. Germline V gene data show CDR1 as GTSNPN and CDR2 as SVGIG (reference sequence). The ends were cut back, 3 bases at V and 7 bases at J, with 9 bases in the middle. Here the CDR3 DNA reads TGTGCCTGGAGGGTAGGGAGTGAAAAACTGTTTTTT. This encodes CAWRVGSEKLFF.

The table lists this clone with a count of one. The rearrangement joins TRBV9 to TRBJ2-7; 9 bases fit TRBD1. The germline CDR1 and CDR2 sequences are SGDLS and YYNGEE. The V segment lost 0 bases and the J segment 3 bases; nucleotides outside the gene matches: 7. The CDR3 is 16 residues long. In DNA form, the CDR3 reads TGTGCCAGCAGCGTAGGACCCGGGACAGGGATCTACGAGCAGTACTTC. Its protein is CASSVGPGTGIYEQYF.

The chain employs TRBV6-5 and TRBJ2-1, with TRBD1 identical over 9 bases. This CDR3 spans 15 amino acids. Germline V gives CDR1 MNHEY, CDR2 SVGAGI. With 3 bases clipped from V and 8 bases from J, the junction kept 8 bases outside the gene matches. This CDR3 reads CASSYPGTGSYEQFF. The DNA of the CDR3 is TGTGCCAGCAGTTATCCCGGGACAGGGAGTTATGAGCAGTTCTTC.

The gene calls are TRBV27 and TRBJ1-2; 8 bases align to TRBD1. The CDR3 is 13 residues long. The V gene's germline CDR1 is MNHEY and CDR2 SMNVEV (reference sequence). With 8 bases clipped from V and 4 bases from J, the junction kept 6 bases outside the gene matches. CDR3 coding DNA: TGTGCCAGCCGGACAGGGAGCCGCTATGGCTACACCTTC. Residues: CASRTGSRYGYTF.

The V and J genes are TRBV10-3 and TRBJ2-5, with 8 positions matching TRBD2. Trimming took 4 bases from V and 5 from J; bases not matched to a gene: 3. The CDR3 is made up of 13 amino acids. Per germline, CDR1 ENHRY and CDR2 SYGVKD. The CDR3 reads CAISGSGSETQYF. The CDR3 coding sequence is TGTGCCATCAGTGGAAGCGGGAGTGAGACCCAGTACTTC.

CDR3 sequence reads: CASGEGGTGELFF. The DNA of the CDR3 is TGTGCCAGTGGCGAGGGTGGCACCGGGGAGCTGTTTTTT. This chain links TRBV19 with TRBJ2-2, with D perhaps TRBD2 (5 bases). CDR1 is LNHDA, CDR2 SQIVND, per germline (reference sequence). CDR3 length equals 13 residues. V lost 8 bases and J 4 bases, leaving 11 bases between the germline ends.

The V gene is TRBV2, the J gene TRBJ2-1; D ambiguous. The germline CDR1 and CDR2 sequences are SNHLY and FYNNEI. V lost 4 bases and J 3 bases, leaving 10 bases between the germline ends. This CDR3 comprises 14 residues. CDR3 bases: TGTGCCAGCAGTGCGGCTCTAGGCTACAATGAGCAGTTCTTC. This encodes CASSAALGYNEQFF.

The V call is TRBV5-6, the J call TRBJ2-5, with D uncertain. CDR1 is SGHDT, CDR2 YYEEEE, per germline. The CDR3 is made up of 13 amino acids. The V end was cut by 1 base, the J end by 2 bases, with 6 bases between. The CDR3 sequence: CASSLYRQETQYF. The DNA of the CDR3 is TGTGCCAGCAGCTTGTACAGACAAGAGACCCAGTACTTC.